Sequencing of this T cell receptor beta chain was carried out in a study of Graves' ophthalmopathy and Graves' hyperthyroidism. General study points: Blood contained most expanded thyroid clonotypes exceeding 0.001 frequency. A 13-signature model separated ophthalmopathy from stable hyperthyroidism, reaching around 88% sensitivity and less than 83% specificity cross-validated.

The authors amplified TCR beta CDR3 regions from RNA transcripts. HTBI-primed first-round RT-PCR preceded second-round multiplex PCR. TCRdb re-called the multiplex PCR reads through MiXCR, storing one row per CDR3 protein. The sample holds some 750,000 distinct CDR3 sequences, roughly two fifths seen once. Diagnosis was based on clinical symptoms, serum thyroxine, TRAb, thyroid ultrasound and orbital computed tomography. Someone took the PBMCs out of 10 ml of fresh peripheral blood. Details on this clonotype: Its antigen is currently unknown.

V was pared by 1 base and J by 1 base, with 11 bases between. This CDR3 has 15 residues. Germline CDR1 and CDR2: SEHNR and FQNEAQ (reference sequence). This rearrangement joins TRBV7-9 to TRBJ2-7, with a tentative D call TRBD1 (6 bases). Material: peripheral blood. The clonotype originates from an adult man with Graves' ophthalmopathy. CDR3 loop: CASSLDPGTSYEQYF. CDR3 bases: TGTGCCAGCAGCTTAGATCCGGGGACATCCTACGAGCAGTACTTC.